The next 29 T cell receptor beta chains were all read from a single sample in a study of early T cells in non-severe SARS-CoV-2 infection. TCRdb used MiXCR to reprocess the 5' RACE reads, holding one entry per CDR3 protein. In the table there are 46,000 or so distinct CDR3 sequences, roughly 13% of which are singletons. Input material: whole blood. All receptors derive from an adult who was a healthcare worker with PCR-confirmed SARS-CoV-2 infection or an uninfected control (not recorded which).

This clonotype was picked up a small number of times. This chain connects TRBV29-1 to TRBJ2-1, with 9 bases identical to TRBD2. The CDR3 has 13 residues. The J segment lost 3 bases and the V segment lost 4 bases, leaving 1 base of the junction unmatched. Per the germline V gene, CDR1 is SQVTM and CDR2 is ANQGSEA. This chain's CDR3 is CSVVTSGYNEQFF. CDR3 in DNA: TGCAGCGTTGTGACTAGCGGCTACAATGAGCAGTTCTTC.

The table lists this clonotype with many counts. V is TRBV20-1 and J is TRBJ2-3; D possibly corresponds to TRBD2 (6 bases). The CDR3 is 14 amino acids. Trimming took 6 bases from V and 0 from J, leaving 13 bases between them. Germline V CDR1 and CDR2: DFQATT, SNEGSKA (reference sequence). CDR3 residues: CSAPLASSTDTQYF. CDR3 nucleotides: TGCAGTGCCCCGCTAGCGTCTAGCACAGATACGCAGTATTTT.

This clonotype has at least ten counts. This chain uses TRBV30 with TRBJ2-1; the D gene is possibly TRBD1 (5 bases). In germline, CDR1 is GTSNPN, CDR2 SVGIG (reference sequence). Trimming removed 0 bases from V and 7 bases from J, with 19 bases in between. The CDR3 runs to 16 residues. CDR3 region: CAWSVRTPWPGNEQFF. In DNA form, the CDR3 reads TGTGCCTGGAGTGTAAGGACCCCATGGCCAGGGAATGAGCAGTTCTTC.

This clonotype appeared a few times. This chain links TRBV5-1 with TRBJ2-7; the match to TRBD1 covers 7 bases. This CDR3 contains 14 residues. Germline CDR1 and CDR2: SGHRS and YFSETQ. With V trimmed by 3 bases and J by 3 bases, 6 bases remained unmatched. CDR3 in DNA: TGCGCCAGCAGCTCCGAGGGACAGTTCTACGAGCAGTACTTC. Translating it yields CASSSEGQFYEQYF. The complete variable domain, with remaining parts taken from reference TRBV5-1 and TRBJ2-7, reads KAGVTQTPRYLIKTRGQQVTLSCSPISGHRSVSWYQQTPGQGLQFLFEYFSETQRNKGNFPGRFSGRQFSNSRSEMNVSTLELGDSALYLCASSSEGQFYEQYFGPGTRLTVT.

This clonotype was detected many times. The V and J genes are TRBV7-2 and TRBJ1-2, with TRBD1 as a possible D gene (6 bases). This CDR3 region has 13 residues. Germline CDR1 reads SGHTA; CDR2 reads FQGNSA. Trimming removed 2 bases at V and 8 bases at J, with 12 bases between. The CDR3 DNA reads as TGTGCCAGCAGCTTAAGCAGGGGTGACGGCTACACCTTC. This encodes CASSLSRGDGYTF.

This clonotype came up many times. The rearrangement joins TRBV11-2 to TRBJ2-2, with D possibly matching TRBD1 (5 bases). CDR3 size: 15 residues. V lost 6 bases and J 8 bases, leaving 19 bases between the germline ends. Per germline, CDR1 SGHAT and CDR2 FQNNGV. CDR3 loop: CASSSPRTGTGELFF. For the CDR3, the DNA is TGTGCCAGCAGTTCCCCGAGAACAGGCACGGGGGAGCTGTTTTTT.

This clonotype was counted a few times. V gene TRBV6-5 combines with J gene TRBJ2-5, with D possibly TRBD1 on 6 matching bases. Trimming shortened V by 0 bases and J by 5 bases, and 16 bases separated the two germline ends. Germline values: CDR1 MNHEY, CDR2 SVGAGI. CDR3 size: 16 residues. CDR3 nucleotide sequence: TGTGCCAGCAGTTACTCGGAAGGGGGTTTGGGCGAGACCCAGTACTTC. It encodes CASSYSEGGLGETQYF.

This clonotype was counted at least ten times. This CDR3 is CASSIVDSNQPQHF. Here the CDR3 DNA reads TGTGCCAGTAGTATAGTCGACAGTAATCAGCCCCAGCATTTT. V and J are TRBV19 and TRBJ1-5; a weak D match, TRBD1 (5 bases). Trimming took off 1 base at V and 4 bases at J, with 8 bases between the two ends. Germline V lookup: CDR1 LNHDA, CDR2 SQIVND (reference sequence). This CDR3 comprises 14 residues.

This clonotype has only a few counts. In DNA form, the CDR3 reads TGTGCCAGCAGTTACCCCGGTGGGAGTCCCGAGGAGGTGAACACTGAAGCTTTCTTT. Translated: CASSYPGGSPEEVNTEAFF. The rearrangement links TRBV6-7 to TRBJ1-1; D not certain. TRBV6-7 is assigned to the ORF class and has an uncertain function. The CDR3 extends over 19 amino acids. The V gene lost 2 bases and the J gene lost 0 bases, with 22 bases spanning the gap.

The chain is built from TRBV6-1 and TRBJ2-7, with 9 positions matching TRBD2. V was pared by 6 bases and J by 4 bases, with 7 bases of the junction left unmatched. Germline assignment: CDR1 MNHNS and CDR2 SASEGT. The CDR3 runs to 14 residues. In nucleotides, the CDR3 is TGTGCCAGCAGGGGTCTAGCGGGAATTTACGAGCAGTACTTC. Its protein is CASRGLAGIYEQYF.

This clonotype was found many times. The V call is TRBV5-1, the J call TRBJ1-4; TRBD1 is a possible D gene (5 bases). CDR1 and CDR2 (germline): SGHRS, YFSETQ. The CDR3 extends over 14 amino acids. Trimming shortened V by 2 bases and J by 6 bases, and 11 bases separated the two germline ends. CDR3 protein: CASSFFRGDEKLFF. The CDR3 DNA reads as TGCGCCAGCAGCTTTTTTAGGGGAGATGAAAAACTGTTTTTT. The full variable domain, rest sourced from reference TRBV5-1 and TRBJ1-4, is KAGVTQTPRYLIKTRGQQVTLSCSPISGHRSVSWYQQTPGQGLQFLFEYFSETQRNKGNFPGRFSGRQFSNSRSEMNVSTLELGDSALYLCASSFFRGDEKLFFGSGTQLSVL.

This clonotype was picked up many times. The chain joins TRBV5-1 to TRBJ2-7, with D uncertain. Germline CDR1 and CDR2: SGHRS and YFSETQ. The CDR3 is made up of 14 amino acids. The ends were cut back, 0 bases at V and 2 bases at J, with 9 bases in the middle. CDR3 nucleotide sequence: TGCGCCAGCAGCTTGGGTCGGGCCGCCTACGAGCAGTACTTC. It encodes CASSLGRAAYEQYF.

The chain employs TRBV6-1 and TRBJ1-2, with D maybe TRBD1 (5 bases). The CDR3 length is 15 residues. V was shortened by 2 bases and J by 2 bases, with 12 bases between the two germline ends. Germline values: CDR1 MNHNS, CDR2 SASEGT. The CDR3 reads CASSELGHRNYGYTF. The CDR3 DNA sequence: TGTGCCAGCAGTGAACTCGGCCACAGGAACTATGGCTACACCTTC.

This clonotype was recorded many times. The chain uses TRBV18 and TRBJ1-2; TRBD1 is a possible D gene (6 bases). Germline lookup yields CDR1 KGHSH and CDR2 LQKENI. CDR3 length: 15 amino acids. Trimming pared 6 bases from V and 0 bases from J, leaving 14 bases between. The CDR3: CASSRRDTANYGYTF. The CDR3 DNA reads as TGTGCCAGCTCGCGCCGGGACACAGCTAACTATGGCTACACCTTC. The full variable domain, completed using reference TRBV18 and TRBJ1-2, is NAGVMQNPRHLVRRRGQEARLRCSPMKGHSHVYWYRQLPEEGLKFMVYLQKENIIDESGMPKERFSAEFPKEGPSILRIQQVVRGDSAAYFCASSRRDTANYGYTFGSGTRLTVV.

The sample holds many counts of this clonotype. The V call is TRBV7-9, the J call TRBJ1-1; 7 bases are shared with TRBD1. V dropped 6 bases and J dropped 2; count of bases not matched to a gene: 6. Germline-derived CDR1 and CDR2 are SEHNR and FQNEAQ (reference sequence). CDR3 size: 14 residues. CDR3 protein: CASRRQGPNTEAFF. The CDR3 DNA reads as TGTGCCAGCAGACGACAGGGCCCCAACACTGAAGCTTTCTTT.

The genes are TRBV29-1 and TRBJ2-2; D gene ambiguous. The CDR3 sequence is 12 residues long. Germline V gene lookup returns CDR1 SQVTM and CDR2 ANQGSEA. The V and J ends lost 4 bases and 6 bases respectively, with 9 bases between them. The CDR3 DNA is TGCAGCGTTGTGTCCGGGCCCGGGGAGCTGTTTTTT. This translates into CSVVSGPGELFF.

This clonotype occurred many times. The chain is built from TRBV20-1 and TRBJ2-7; 11 bases are a match to TRBD1. The trim removed 5 bases at V and 5 bases at J, leaving 8 bases unmatched. The CDR3 extends over 14 amino acids. The V gene's germline CDR1 is DFQATT and CDR2 SNEGSKA (reference sequence). For the CDR3, the DNA is TGCAGTGCTGGGACCGGGACAGGGGGGAACGAGCAGTACTTC. It translates to CSAGTGTGGNEQYF.

This clonotype came up many times. The rearrangement joins TRBV9 to TRBJ1-2; D gene uncertain. Germline CDR1 reads SGDLS; CDR2 reads YYNGEE. Trimming cost V 0 bases and J 3 bases, with 15 bases left between them. The CDR3 contains 16 residues. The CDR3: CASSVAKEGPYYGYTF. CDR3 coding DNA: TGTGCCAGCAGCGTAGCGAAGGAGGGCCCCTACTATGGCTACACCTTC. The full variable domain, in which reference TRBV9 and TRBJ1-2 provide the parts outside the CDR3, is DSGVTQTPKHLITATGQRVTLRCSPRSGDLSVYWYQQSLDQGLQFLIQYYNGEERAKGNILERFSAQQFPDLHSELNLSSLELGDSALYFCASSVAKEGPYYGYTFGSGTRLTVV.

This clonotype occurred many times. This chain connects TRBV2 to TRBJ2-3, with D possibly TRBD2 on 5 matching bases. The germline V gene has CDR1 SNHLY and CDR2 FYNNEI. Trimming pared 7 bases from V and 0 bases from J, leaving 17 bases between. This CDR3 is built from 16 residues. The CDR3 sequence: CASMWEPRISTDTQYF. In nucleotides, the CDR3 is TGTGCCAGCATGTGGGAGCCGCGAATTAGCACAGATACGCAGTATTTT.

This clonotype was picked up many times. The chain couples TRBV29-1 to TRBJ1-5; D remains ambiguous. Trimming took off 4 bases at V and 3 bases at J, with 7 bases between the two ends. The CDR3 has 12 residues. In germline, CDR1 is SQVTM, CDR2 ANQGSEA. This CDR3 reads CSVGAVNQPQHF. The CDR3 DNA reads TGCAGCGTTGGGGCAGTCAATCAGCCCCAGCATTTT.

In this sample, this clonotype turned up many times. This chain joins TRBV4-2 and TRBJ1-5; D not resolved. The CDR3 covers 13 residues. CDR1 is LGHNA and CDR2 is YNFKEQ in the germline V gene. Trimming removed 0 bases at V and 4 bases at J, with 4 bases between. The CDR3 DNA is TGTGCCAGCAGCCAAGATCCAAATCAGCCCCAGCATTTT. Residues: CASSQDPNQPQHF.

This clonotype has a count of ten or more. V and J are TRBV6-6 and TRBJ1-1, with TRBD1 identical over 9 bases. Germline-derived CDR1 and CDR2 are MNHNY and SVGAGI (reference sequence). V gave up 3 bases and J gave up 6 bases; unmatched junction bases: 8. This CDR3 has 15 amino acids. The DNA for the CDR3 is TGTGCCAGCAGTTATGGGGGGACAGGGCGAGCTGAAGCTTTCTTT. Protein sequence: CASSYGGTGRAEAFF.

This clonotype has a handful of counts. The chain links TRBV3-1 to TRBJ2-4, with TRBD2 matching over 7 bases. Trimming removed 3 bases from V and 2 bases from J; junction bases left unmatched: 7. Germline-derived CDR1 and CDR2 are LGHDT and YNNKEL (reference sequence). The CDR3 is 16 amino acids. As DNA, the CDR3 is TGTGCCAGCAGCCAGACAGCTAGCGGCCCCAAAAACATTCAGTACTTC. Protein: CASSQTASGPKNIQYF.

The chain joins TRBV29-1 to TRBJ2-7; no reliable D call. Deletions cut 4 bases from V and 3 bases from J, with 4 bases between. There are 10 residues in the CDR3. Germline V lookup: CDR1 SQVTM, CDR2 ANQGSEA. CDR3 loop: CSVADYEQYF. The DNA for the CDR3 is TGCAGCGTTGCAGACTACGAGCAGTACTTC.

This clonotype was detected a few times. This chain links TRBV14 with TRBJ1-6; D not resolved. The CDR3 length is 13 residues. Trimming cost V 4 bases and J 7 bases, with 8 bases left between them. The germline gives CDR1 SGHDN, CDR2 FVKESK. The CDR3 sequence is CASSRDQNSPLHF. CDR3 sequence (DNA): TGTGCCAGCAGCCGTGACCAAAATTCACCCCTCCACTTT.

The chain couples TRBV20-1 to TRBJ2-3; a possible D gene is TRBD2 (5 bases). Trimming took off 3 bases at V and 1 base at J, with 11 bases between the two ends. Germline V gives CDR1 DFQATT, CDR2 SNEGSKA (reference sequence). The CDR3 runs 14 residues. DNA of the CDR3: TGCAGTGCTAGTGAAAGCGGAGGCACAGATACGCAGTATTTT. It translates to CSASESGGTDTQYF.

This clonotype is medium-sized. The gene calls are TRBV7-2 and TRBJ1-3, with unresolved D. Trimming took off 5 bases at V and 3 bases at J, with 14 bases between the two ends. The germline V gene has CDR1 SGHTA and CDR2 FQGNSA. The CDR3 is 15 residues long. As DNA, the CDR3 is TGTGCCAGCAGCCCCCGCCTACAGCGTGGAAACACCATATATTTT. It yields the protein CASSPRLQRGNTIYF.

The chain combines TRBV6-6 with TRBJ2-1; 12 nucleotides line up with TRBD2. V trimming: 2 bases; J trimming: 5 bases; junction bases outside the gene matches: 1. CDR1 and CDR2 (germline): MNHNY, SVGAGI (reference sequence). This CDR3 has 15 residues. CDR3: CASSYGLAGNNEQFF. The CDR3 nucleotides are TGTGCCAGCAGTTACGGACTAGCGGGAAACAATGAGCAGTTCTTC.

This clonotype was detected ten times or more. The chain recombines TRBV12-5 with TRBJ1-1, with a weak D call TRBD1 (6 bases). The germline V and J ends were trimmed by 1 base and 0 bases, with 18 bases remaining between them. CDR3 size: 18 residues. Germline CDR1 and CDR2: LGHNT and FRNRAP. CDR3 protein: CASGLDSQGFSMNTEAFF. The CDR3, as DNA: TGTGCTAGTGGTTTGGACTCACAGGGCTTCAGTATGAACACTGAAGCTTTCTTT.